This TCR beta chain was sequenced for a study of PD-1 blockade in classical Hodgkin lymphoma. Across the whole study: With a 2-week interval, patients received intravenous nivolumab at 3 mg/kg.

No patient escaped relapse after autologous stem cell transplantation, and brentuximab vedotin exposure varied. As regards this clone: Its cognate antigen is unknown.

Sequencing was performed with immunoSEQ multiplex PCR; in TCRdb, only in-frame clones are kept and a portion is missing. This table has roughly 20,000 clones, approximately 84% appearing once. Study-wide points: Relative to healthy donors, newly diagnosed patients reportedly had lower baseline TCR diversity, which was reported as lower still in relapsed/refractory patients. Before treatment, complete responders showed about the same diversity as newly diagnosed patients.

V was pared by 2 bases and J by 3 bases, with 14 bases between. CDR3 size: 16 residues. The germline CDR1 and CDR2 sequences are MDHEN and SYDVKM. The chain couples TRBV28 to TRBJ1-5; tentative D call: TRBD1 (5 bases). Sequenced here: peripheral blood mononuclear cells (PBMCs), sampled at baseline. This TCR was recovered from a human donor with classical Hodgkin lymphoma. The CDR3 loop is CASSLPGTGINQPQHF. The CDR3 nucleotides read TGTGCCAGCAGTTTACCCGGGACCGGGATCAATCAGCCCCAGCATTTT.